These 29 T cell receptor beta chains came from one sample sequenced in a study of response to subunit inactivated influenza vaccine. TCRdb called the RT-PCR reads again in MiXCR, with one record for every CDR3 protein. Of about 500,000 distinct CDR3 sequences listed, approximately 12% are singletons. The starting material was PBMCs from blood, obtained more than 35 days after vaccination. The receptors were gathered from a man aged 45 to 65 who received an inactivated influenza vaccine.

This clonotype appeared a few times. CDR3 in amino acids: CASSLWTSRGETQYF. CDR3 DNA: TGTGCCAGCAGCTTATGGACTTCGAGGGGGGAGACCCAGTACTTC. This chain connects TRBV11-2 to TRBJ2-5, with D tentatively TRBD1 (6 bases). V lost 2 bases and J lost 5, with 15 bases in between. This CDR3 comprises 15 residues. The germline CDR1 and CDR2 sequences are SGHAT and FQNNGV.

For this clonotype: This may be a read error, as it is one base from a much larger clone. This chain uses TRBV3-1 with TRBJ2-1; 9 positions match TRBD1. Germline V gives CDR1 LGHDT, CDR2 YNNKEL (reference sequence). J gave up 7 bases and V 10 bases, and 23 bases lay outside the gene matches. CDR3 length: 18 residues. CDR3 amino acids: CAISLAKIWDRELNEQFF. The CDR3 bases are TGTGCCATCAGTTTAGCGAAAATCTGGGACAGGGAATTGAATGAGCAGTTCTTC.

The chain employs TRBV20-1 and TRBJ2-1; 13 nucleotides align to TRBD2. Losses at the gene ends were 6 bases for V and 9 bases for J; bases not matched to a gene: 8. CDR3 length: 14 amino acids. CDR1 DFQATT and CDR2 SNEGSKA come from the germline V gene (reference sequence). CDR3 in amino acids: CSATGTSGIGEQFF. In nucleotides, the CDR3 is TGCAGTGCGACCGGGACTAGCGGGATAGGTGAGCAGTTCTTC.

There are many counts of this clonotype. This sequence joins TRBV5-1 and TRBJ1-2; D gene ambiguous. The CDR3 has 13 residues. Germline lookup yields CDR1 SGHRS and CDR2 YFSETQ. The V gene lost 0 bases and the J gene lost 4 bases, with 7 bases spanning the gap. CDR3 nucleotide sequence: TGCGCCAGCAGCTTGGATAGGGCCTATGGCTACACCTTC. Encoded protein: CASSLDRAYGYTF.

This clonotype was observed at least ten times. The chain combines TRBV20-1 with TRBJ2-5, with a tentative D call TRBD1 (5 bases). The CDR3 contains 12 residues. Germline lookup yields CDR1 DFQATT and CDR2 SNEGSKA (reference sequence). Trimming left V 3 bases short and J 5 bases short, with 10 bases between. Here the CDR3 reads CSASSGSETQYF. The CDR3, as DNA: TGCAGTGCTAGTTCAGGGTCGGAGACCCAGTACTTC.

This clonotype was seen ten or more times. The V and J genes are TRBV7-2 and TRBJ2-7, with TRBD2 identical over 13 bases. CDR1 SGHTA and CDR2 FQGNSA come from the germline V gene. With V trimmed by 5 bases and J by 2 bases, 3 bases remained unmatched. This CDR3 contains 15 residues. The CDR3 protein is CASSLTSGRAYEQYF. CDR3 in DNA: TGTGCCAGCAGCCTTACTAGCGGGAGGGCCTACGAGCAGTACTTC.

This clonotype was counted between two and nine times. J is TRBJ2-3 and V is TRBV4-3; TRBD1 matches at 7 bases. V trimming: 4 bases; J trimming: 2 bases; junction bases outside the gene matches: 6. This CDR3 has 15 residues. Per the germline V gene, CDR1 is LGHNA and CDR2 is YSLEER. The CDR3 sequence is CASSRGGRTTDTQYF. The CDR3 nucleotides read TGCGCCAGCAGCCGAGGGGGCCGCACCACAGATACGCAGTATTTT.

This chain connects TRBV5-6 to TRBJ2-2, with 12 bases aligning to TRBD2. V dropped 4 bases and J dropped 7; count of bases not matched to a gene: 5. This CDR3 has 15 amino acids. Germline V CDR1 and CDR2: SGHDT, YYEEEE. CDR3 nucleotide sequence: TGTGCCAGCAGCCGACTAGCGGGAGTCATCGGGGAGCTGTTTTTT. It codes for CASSRLAGVIGELFF. Drawing the rest from reference TRBV5-6 and TRBJ2-2, the complete variable domain is DAGVTQSPTHLIKTRGQQVTLRCSPKSGHDTVSWYQQALGQGPQFIFQYYEEEERQRGNFPDRFSGHQFPNYSSELNVNALLLGDSALYLCASSRLAGVIGELFFGEGSRLTVL.

The V gene is TRBV10-2, the J gene TRBJ1-1; TRBD1 might be the D (5 bases). Trimming cost V 8 bases and J 2 bases, with 18 bases left between them. The V gene's germline CDR1 is WSHSY and CDR2 SAAADI. The CDR3 sequence is 15 residues long. DNA of the CDR3: TGCGCCAGCCGGGACGGGCAATTACAAAACACTGAAGCTTTCTTT. Translation: CASRDGQLQNTEAFF.

This clonotype was detected many times. This chain links TRBV20-1 with TRBJ2-7, with a possible D match to TRBD1 (6 bases). Trimming took off 8 bases at V and 9 bases at J, with 17 bases between the two ends. Germline CDR1 DFQATT, CDR2 SNEGSKA (reference sequence). CDR3 length equals 11 residues. This CDR3 reads CSQRTQGRQYF. The CDR3 region has the DNA TGCAGTCAACGAACGCAGGGGAGGCAGTACTTC.

The J gene is TRBJ2-3, the V gene TRBV12-3 or TRBV12-4; TRBD1 is a possible D gene (6 bases). The CDR3 has 14 residues. Trimming took 6 bases from V and 5 from J, leaving 15 bases between them. DNA of the CDR3: TGTGCCAGCAGCTGGGGCAGGGGAAGAGATACGCAGTATTTT. As protein: CASSWGRGRDTQYF.

This sequence joins TRBV5-1 and TRBJ2-5, with TRBD2 as a possible D gene (5 bases). Trimming shortened V by 3 bases and J by 9 bases, and 15 bases separated the two germline ends. Looked up from germline, CDR1 is SGHRS and CDR2 is YFSETQ. This CDR3 spans 13 amino acids. CDR3 sequence reads: CASSSGERTSQYF. CDR3 in DNA: TGCGCCAGCAGCTCCGGCGAGAGGACTTCCCAGTACTTC.

This clonotype has only a few counts. The V and J genes are TRBV29-1 and TRBJ2-7, with 8 nucleotides matching TRBD1. Germline-derived CDR1 and CDR2 are SQVTM and ANQGSEA. J lost 4 bases, V lost 7 bases, and 6 bases had no gene match. The length of the CDR3 is 12 residues. CDR3 DNA sequence: TGCAGCGCCAGGGGGCGAGAATACGAGCAGTACTTC. This encodes CSARGREYEQYF.

This clonotype was counted only a few times. The chain joins TRBV11-2 to TRBJ2-2, with 9 bases that match TRBD2. Germline CDR1 is SGHAT and CDR2 is FQNNGV. Trimming cost V 1 base and J 3 bases; bases outside gene matches: 6. This CDR3 comprises 17 residues. The CDR3 protein is CASSLGTSDFDTGELFF. The CDR3 nucleotides are TGTGCCAGCAGCTTAGGGACTAGCGATTTCGACACCGGGGAGCTGTTTTTT.

At least ten counts were recorded for this clonotype. The chain links TRBV6-1 to TRBJ2-7; 9 bases match TRBD1. The CDR3 has 15 residues. V shed 6 bases, J shed 2 bases, and the junction held 8 bases outside the gene matches. Germline V gene sequence: CDR1 MNHNS, CDR2 SASEGT. The CDR3, as DNA: TGTGCCAGCAGACCTCGACAGGGGGAAGCCTACGAGCAGTACTTC. The encoded protein is CASRPRQGEAYEQYF.

The sample holds a few counts of this clonotype. CDR3 nucleotides: TGTGCCAGCAGCGTAGAGGTGACTAGCGGGAGGGCCTTCGATCATGAGCAGTTCTTC. Residues: CASSVEVTSGRAFDHEQFF. The chain combines TRBV9 with TRBJ2-1; 14 nucleotides align to TRBD2. The CDR3 covers 19 residues. The germline gives CDR1 SGDLS, CDR2 YYNGEE. The V gene end was trimmed by 0 bases and the J gene end by 8 bases; junction bases not matched to a gene: 13.

Only a few counts were recorded for this clonotype. The V call is TRBV10-1, the J call TRBJ2-3; unclear D gene. The length of the CDR3 is 16 residues. Per germline, CDR1 WNHNN and CDR2 SYGVQD (reference sequence). V was cut by 4 bases and J by 0 bases, with 14 bases left in between. The DNA for the CDR3 is TGCGCCAGCAGTGGTAACCAGGACGCTAGCACAGATACGCAGTATTTT. Protein product: CASSGNQDASTDTQYF.

This clonotype was counted between two and nine times. The chain is built from TRBV6-1 and TRBJ2-5, with 9 bases fitting TRBD2. V was clipped by 9 bases and J by 5 bases; unmatched bases: 7. The length of the CDR3 is 13 residues. CDR1 is MNHNS and CDR2 is SASEGT in the germline V gene. The CDR3 loop reads CASTSGLSETQYF. Here the CDR3 DNA reads TGTGCCAGTACTAGCGGGTTATCGGAGACCCAGTACTTC.

The chain has TRBV10-2 and TRBJ2-7; TRBD2 matches 12 bases. The CDR3 is 15 residues long. The V gene's germline CDR1 is WSHSY and CDR2 SAAADI. The trim removed 6 bases at V and 3 bases at J, leaving 6 bases unmatched. CDR3 coding DNA: TGCGCCAGCAGCGCAACTAGCGGGGGGATCTACGAGCAGTACTTC. It yields the protein CASSATSGGIYEQYF.

The chain uses TRBV20-1 and TRBJ2-7, with D perhaps TRBD1 or TRBD2 (5 bases each). Germline lookup yields CDR1 DFQATT and CDR2 SNEGSKA (reference sequence). Trimming pared 3 bases from V and 2 bases from J, leaving 14 bases between. CDR3 length equals 14 residues. The CDR3 spells CSASDARDAYEQYF. In DNA form, the CDR3 reads TGCAGTGCTAGTGATGCCAGGGACGCCTACGAGCAGTACTTC.

This clonotype appeared many times. This chain uses TRBV7-9 with TRBJ2-1; D perhaps matches TRBD1 (6 bases). Germline CDR1 reads SEHNR; CDR2 reads FQNEAQ (reference sequence). CDR3 size: 14 residues. V was trimmed by 7 bases and J by 4 bases, leaving 14 bases between them. Here the CDR3 DNA reads TGTGCCAGCACCCAGCTGGGGGCGTACAATGAGCAGTTCTTC. The encoded protein is CASTQLGAYNEQFF.

This clonotype was picked up one time. A much larger clone differs by one base, so this may be a read error. This CDR3 is missing its conserved last phenylalanine or tryptophan, likely due to a read error. J is TRBJ2-1 and V is TRBV11-2; TRBD2 aligns across 7 bases. Germline values: CDR1 SGHAT, CDR2 FQNNGV. The CDR3 is 11 amino acids. V was clipped by 1 base and J by 12 bases; unmatched bases: 0. CDR3 amino acids: CASSLGGGQFL. The CDR3 nucleotides are TGTGCCAGCAGCTTAGGGGGGGGGCAGTTCCTC.

The chain carries TRBV18 and TRBJ2-7; D gene unclear. This CDR3 is 13 amino acids long. Germline V gene sequence: CDR1 KGHSH, CDR2 LQKENI. The V end was cut by 3 bases, the J end by 6 bases, with 12 bases between. The DNA of the CDR3 is TGTGCCAGCTCACCTTCGAGAAGCATCGAGCAGTACTTC. Protein sequence: CASSPSRSIEQYF.

This clonotype was detected ten times or more. V and J are TRBV7-9 and TRBJ2-5; 7 bases line up with TRBD1. The germline CDR1 and CDR2 sequences are SEHNR and FQNEAQ (reference sequence). J was trimmed by 5 bases and V by 5 bases; bases with no gene match: 5. The CDR3 spans 13 residues. The chain's CDR3 is CASSGTVGETQYF. For the CDR3, the DNA is TGTGCCAGCAGCGGGACAGTGGGGGAGACCCAGTACTTC.

The J gene is TRBJ2-3, the V gene TRBV28, with 9 bases that match TRBD1. Germline trimming cut 6 bases from V and 4 bases from J; bases unmatched to any gene: 11. Germline V gene data show CDR1 as MDHEN and CDR2 as SYDVKM. The CDR3 spans 16 residues. DNA for the CDR3: TGTGCCAGCAGCTCCTGGGACAGGGCTGCCGCAGATACGCAGTATTTT. It translates to CASSSWDRAAADTQYF.

This clonotype was seen only a few times. The rearrangement links TRBV5-1 to TRBJ2-1; D call uncertain. Per germline, CDR1 SGHRS and CDR2 YFSETQ. This CDR3 has 13 residues. Deletions cut 5 bases from V and 9 bases from J, with 15 bases between. As DNA, the CDR3 is TGCGCCAGCAGGCCCAAAAGTGCCGGTGAGCAGTTCTTC. This sequence encodes CASRPKSAGEQFF.

There are a few counts of this clonotype. V and J are TRBV7-2 and TRBJ2-1; the D gene is possibly TRBD2 (6 bases). The CDR3 covers 14 residues. Germline V gives CDR1 SGHTA, CDR2 FQGNSA. V lost 6 bases and J lost 4, with 13 bases in between. CDR3 nucleotide sequence: TGTGCCAGCAGGGACGCGGGACTTTACAATGAGCAGTTCTTC. Translated, it gives CASRDAGLYNEQFF.

V usage is TRBV7-2 and J usage is TRBJ2-7; 9 bases agree with TRBD1. Germline loops: CDR1 SGHTA, CDR2 FQGNSA. The CDR3 runs 13 residues. V shed 5 bases, J shed 6 bases, and the junction held 5 bases outside the gene matches. The CDR3 loop is CASSRDRVGEQYF. The CDR3 DNA reads as TGTGCCAGCAGCCGGGACAGGGTAGGCGAGCAGTACTTC.

This sequence joins TRBV20-1 and TRBJ2-3, with 11 bases identical to TRBD1. The V segment lost 5 bases and the J segment 6 bases; nucleotides outside the gene matches: 7. From germline, CDR1 is DFQATT and CDR2 SNEGSKA (reference sequence). This CDR3 is built from 14 residues. DNA for the CDR3: TGCAGTGCTGGAGGACAGGGGGCATCGGATACGCAGTATTTT. It encodes CSAGGQGASDTQYF.